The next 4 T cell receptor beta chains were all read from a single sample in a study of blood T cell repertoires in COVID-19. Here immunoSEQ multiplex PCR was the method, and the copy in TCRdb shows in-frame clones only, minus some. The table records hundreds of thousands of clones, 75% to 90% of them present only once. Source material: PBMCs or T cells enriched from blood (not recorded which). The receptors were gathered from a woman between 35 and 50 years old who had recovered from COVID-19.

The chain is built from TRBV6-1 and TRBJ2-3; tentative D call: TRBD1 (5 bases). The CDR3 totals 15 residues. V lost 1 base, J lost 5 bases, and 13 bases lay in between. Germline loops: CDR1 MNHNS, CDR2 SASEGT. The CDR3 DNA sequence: TGTGCCAGCAGTGAAGAAGTGGGGCGCAGAGATACGCAGTATTTT. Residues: CASSEEVGRRDTQYF.

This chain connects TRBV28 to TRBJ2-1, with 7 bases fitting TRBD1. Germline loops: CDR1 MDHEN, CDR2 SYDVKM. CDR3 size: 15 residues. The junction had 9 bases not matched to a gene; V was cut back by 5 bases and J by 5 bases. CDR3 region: CASSPLDRLDNEQFF. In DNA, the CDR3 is TGTGCCAGCAGTCCGTTGGACAGGCTTGACAATGAGCAGTTCTTC.

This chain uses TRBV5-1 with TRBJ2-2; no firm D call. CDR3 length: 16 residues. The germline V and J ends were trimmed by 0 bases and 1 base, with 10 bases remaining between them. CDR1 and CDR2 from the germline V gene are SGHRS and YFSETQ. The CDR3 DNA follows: TGCGCCAGCAGCTTGGAAGGCGGAATGAACACCGGGGAGCTGTTTTTT. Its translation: CASSLEGGMNTGELFF.

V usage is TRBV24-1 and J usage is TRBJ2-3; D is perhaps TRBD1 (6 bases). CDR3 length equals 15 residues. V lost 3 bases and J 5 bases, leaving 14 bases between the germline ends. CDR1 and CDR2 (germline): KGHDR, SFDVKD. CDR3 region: CATSDKWGQIDTQYF. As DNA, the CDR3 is TGTGCCACCAGTGATAAATGGGGGCAGATAGATACGCAGTATTTT.